This passage covers 2 T cell receptor beta chains from one sample sequenced in a study of control samples from healthy donors and cancer patients. TCRdb keeps only in-frame clones here, not all; method: immunoSEQ multiplex PCR. This table has over 45,000 clones, more than 90% appearing once. Sequences were obtained from PBMCs. Every receptor here comes from a man aged 30 to 45 with colorectal cancer.

This chain connects TRBV19 to TRBJ2-7; D perhaps matches TRBD1 (5 bases). The CDR3 has 13 residues. Per germline, CDR1 LNHDA and CDR2 SQIVND (reference sequence). Trimming took 5 bases from V and 1 from J, leaving 9 bases between them. The CDR3 nucleotides read TGTGCCAGTAGTGGGGCAGTGTCCTACGAGCAGTACTTC. Translated: CASSGAVSYEQYF.

V gene TRBV7-9 combines with J gene TRBJ2-5; D gene ambiguous. From germline, CDR1 is SEHNR and CDR2 FQNEAQ (reference sequence). Trimming took off 5 bases at V and 5 bases at J, with 15 bases between the two ends. The CDR3 consists of 14 residues. CDR3 nucleotide sequence: TGTGCCAGCAGCCTTGTCGGAATCTCGGAGACCCAGTACTTC. Residues: CASSLVGISETQYF.